A selection of T cell receptor beta chains follows, all from one sample in a study of shared clonotypes between healthy human individuals. Libraries were prepared by immunoSEQ multiplex PCR; TCRdb keeps only in-frame clonotypes and omits some of them. The table has about 1 million clones, about 74% seen once. The sequencing sample was made of memory CD4+ T cells sorted from blood. The receptors stem from a man younger than 30 in good health. The CDR3 runs from the conserved cysteine through the conserved F or W. The D gene is left open where the match is weak. Size is stated for part of the rows, as once, few or many counts, or as a class when the clone is expanded.

v_call	j_call	cdr3_length	d_call	clone_size	cdr3_nt	cdr3_aa
TRBV5-6	TRBJ2-6	18	TRBD1	-	TGTGCCAGCAGTTTGCTTGGGACAGGCAACTCTGGGGCCAACGTCCTGACTTTC	CASSLLGTGNSGANVLTF
TRBV7-2	TRBJ1-5	13	-	once	TGTGCCAGCAGCTTTGCAGGGAGCCAGCCCCAGCATTTT	CASSFAGSQPQHF
TRBV7-7	TRBJ2-7	13	-	-	TGTGCTAGCAGCCTCATAGATCGGGACGGCTGTGGCTTC	CASSLIDRDGCGF
TRBV6-1	TRBJ1-2	11	-	-	TGTGCCAGCAGCCACGCCTATGGCTACACCTTC	CASSHAYGYTF
TRBV4-2	TRBJ1-4	15	-	-	TGTGCCAGCAGCCCCCCTGACAGGAGTCATGAAAAACTGTTTTTT	CASSPPDRSHEKLFF
TRBV9	TRBJ2-7	14	TRBD2	few	TGTGCCAGCAGCGCAGGACTAGGGCCCTACGAGCAGTACTTC	CASSAGLGPYEQYF
TRBV6-6	TRBJ1-5	14	-	-	TGTGCCAGCAGTTCCATGGGAGGGGCTCAGCCCCAGCATTTT	CASSSMGGAQPQHF
TRBV5-1	TRBJ2-3	15	TRBD2	few	TGCGCCAGCAGCGACGGGACTAGCGGGAGGAATACGCAGTATTTT	CASSDGTSGRNTQYF
TRBV18	TRBJ2-7	13	TRBD2	-	TGTGCCTCTAGCGGGAGGAGAACCTACGAGCAGTACTTC	CASSGRRTYEQYF
TRBV18	TRBJ2-4	16	-	once	TGTGCCAGCTCACCAGCACCGGGACTCCATATTAACATTCAGTACTTC	CASSPAPGLHINIQYF
TRBV27	TRBJ1-2	15	TRBD1	-	TGTGCCAGCAGTAGAACGGCAGGGGGCGCGAGAGGCTACACCTTC	CASSRTAGGARGYTF
TRBV7-7	TRBJ2-7	13	-	once	TGTGCTAGCAGCTTAACGCCAGGGTACGAGCAGTACTTC	CASSLTPGYEQYF
TRBV6-5	TRBJ2-7	14	-	many	TGTGCCAGCAGCGAGACAGGAAACTCCTACGAGCAGTACTTC	CASSETGNSYEQYF
TRBV6-1	TRBJ1-2	15	-	-	TGTGCCAGCTATACCCCCGGACTGGGTAATGGTGGCTACACCTTC	CASYTPGLGNGGYTF
TRBV18	TRBJ1-5	14	-	few	TGTGCCAGCTCCCCCACCCATAGCAATCAGCCCCAGCATTTT	CASSPTHSNQPQHF
TRBV6-1	TRBJ2-2	16	-	-	TGTGCCAGCAGTGACAGGGCTCCCTTCCCCCCCGGGGAGCTGTTTTTT	CASSDRAPFPPGELFF
TRBV30	TRBJ1-6	15	-	-	TGTGCCTGGAGTATCTGGGCCCGGGGTAATTCACCCCTCCACTTT	CAWSIWARGNSPLHF
TRBV10-3	TRBJ2-7	15	-	-	TGTGCCATCAGTGAGTGGGCTGCTACCTCCTACGAGCAGTACTTC	CAISEWAATSYEQYF
TRBV7-2	TRBJ2-1	13	-	-	TGTGCCAGCAGCTTCACAGATCGGGGGGAGCAGTTCTTC	CASSFTDRGEQFF
TRBV11-2	TRBJ2-5	12	-	-	TGTGCCAGCAGCCTCAAGGGGGAGACCCAGTACTTC	CASSLKGETQYF
TRBV6-6	TRBJ1-2	13	-	-	TGTGCCAGCAGTGACCCTGGACAGAGGGGCTACACCTTC	CASSDPGQRGYTF
TRBV6-5	TRBJ2-7	13	-	-	TGTGCCAGCCGGCGGGGTCGATGGGACGAGCAGTACTTC	CASRRGRWDEQYF
TRBV5-1	TRBJ2-1	17	TRBD1	-	TGCGCCAGCAGCTTGGTCCCGCCGGGACAGGGGGGAGTTGAGCAGTTCTTC	CASSLVPPGQGGVEQFF
TRBV5-4	TRBJ2-5	17	TRBD2	once	TGTGCCAGCAGCTTTAAACTAGCGGGGGGCCTAGGGGAGACCCAGTACTTC	CASSFKLAGGLGETQYF
TRBV30	TRBJ1-1	13	-	once	TGTGCCTGTACGAGGGCCCTGAACACTGAAGCTTTCTTT	CACTRALNTEAFF
TRBV2	TRBJ2-7	16	TRBD1	-	TGTGCCAGCCAGCCCCCTTCGTGGACAGGGTCGAGCGAGCAGTACTTC	CASQPPSWTGSSEQYF
TRBV6-6	TRBJ1-2	13	-	-	TGTGCCACCCAAGCGAGGGGAGGCTATGGCTACACCTTC	CATQARGGYGYTF
TRBV7-2	TRBJ2-2	15	-	-	TGTGCCAGCAGTCCCACAGGGTGGGCGACCGGGGAGCTGTTTTTT	CASSPTGWATGELFF
TRBV16	TRBJ1-2	14	-	-	TGTGCCAGCAGCCAATCCACAGTGCAGAGCGGCTACACCTTC	CASSQSTVQSGYTF